This passage covers 19 T cell receptor beta chains from one sample sequenced in a study of blood T cell repertoires in COVID-19. The protocol was immunoSEQ multiplex PCR, while the TCRdb copy is restricted to in-frame clones and leaves out a portion. The repertoire consists of tens of thousands of clones, with roughly 80% occurring once and the leading ten covering roughly 13%. The sequencing input was peripheral blood. The receptors were gathered from a man aged 45-65 years with COVID-19, enrolled during active disease.

CDR3 amino acids: CASSEAYRGILSNQPQHF. CDR3 nucleotides: TGTGCCAGCAGTGAAGCCTACAGGGGGATATTGAGCAATCAGCCCCAGCATTTT. This chain links TRBV6-1 with TRBJ1-5; 8 nucleotides agree with TRBD1. Germline CDR1 reads MNHNS; CDR2 reads SASEGT. The ends lost 0 bases at V and 1 base at J; junction bases unmatched: 8. The CDR3 is 18 residues long.

J is TRBJ2-7 and V is TRBV28, with 12 nucleotides matching TRBD1. V lost 9 bases, J lost 1 base, and 13 bases stayed unmatched. CDR1 and CDR2 (germline): MDHEN, SYDVKM. CDR3 length: 17 amino acids. Here the CDR3 DNA reads TGTGCCAGTCCTCCTTCCGGGACAGGGGGCAAATCCTACGAGCAGTACTTC. This codes for CASPPSGTGGKSYEQYF.

The chain joins TRBV5-4 to TRBJ1-2, with 8 bases aligning to TRBD1. Trimming cost V 2 bases and J 4 bases; bases outside gene matches: 1. This CDR3 is built from 13 residues. Germline values: CDR1 SGHNT, CDR2 YYREEE (reference sequence). CDR3 in DNA: TGTGCCAGCAGCTTACAGGGGGGCTATGGCTACACCTTC. The encoded protein is CASSLQGGYGYTF.

This chain links TRBV5-6 with TRBJ2-3, with 11 bases matching TRBD2. The germline gives CDR1 SGHDT, CDR2 YYEEEE. The junction had 7 bases not matched to a gene; V was cut back by 4 bases and J by 3 bases. The CDR3 contains 16 residues. The CDR3: CASSPTLAGGTDTQYF. The CDR3 DNA is TGTGCCAGCAGCCCGACCCTAGCGGGGGGTACAGATACGCAGTATTTT.

The chain recombines TRBV11-2 with TRBJ2-3; TRBD2 agrees at 7 bases. J gave up 2 bases and V 3 bases, and 2 bases lay outside the gene matches. The CDR3 consists of 14 residues. Per germline, CDR1 SGHAT and CDR2 FQNNGV. The CDR3 region is CASSLGRVTDTQYF. CDR3 DNA sequence: TGTGCCAGCAGCTTGGGGAGGGTCACAGATACGCAGTATTTT.

V is TRBV7-9 and J is TRBJ1-1; no definite D call. Germline loops: CDR1 SEHNR, CDR2 FQNEAQ (reference sequence). The CDR3 totals 15 residues. Trimming removed 0 bases at V and 0 bases at J, with 8 bases between. CDR3 bases: TGTGCCAGCAGCTTAGCTGCTGACATGAACACTGAAGCTTTCTTT. This translates into CASSLAADMNTEAFF.

The rearrangement uses TRBV6-5 and TRBJ1-4; 7 positions agree with TRBD1. Trimming took 0 bases from V and 6 from J; bases not matched to a gene: 4. The CDR3 is made up of 15 amino acids. The germline V gene encodes CDR1 MNHEY and CDR2 SVGAGI. CDR3 sequence (DNA): TGTGCCAGCAGTTACTCGTACAGGGGCGATGAAAAACTGTTTTTT. Its protein is CASSYSYRGDEKLFF.

The rearrangement links TRBV7-9 to TRBJ2-7; TRBD1 might be the D (5 bases). This CDR3 has 14 residues. Trimming pared 1 base from V and 8 bases from J, leaving 15 bases between. Germline V CDR1 and CDR2: SEHNR, FQNEAQ (reference sequence). The CDR3 nucleotides read TGTGCCAGCAGCTTAGAGGGGAACCTACGCCAGCAGTACTTC. Protein product: CASSLEGNLRQQYF.

The chain links TRBV9 to TRBJ2-5; a possible D gene is TRBD1 (5 bases). Germline V CDR1 and CDR2: SGDLS, YYNGEE. This CDR3 has 15 amino acids. Trimming removed 3 bases at V and 6 bases at J, with 18 bases between. CDR3 region: CASSAAGPVEKTQYF. The CDR3 DNA sequence: TGTGCCAGCAGCGCGGCAGGGCCTGTGGAAAAGACCCAGTACTTC.

The V and J genes are TRBV4-3 and TRBJ1-2; D uncertain. V lost 0 bases to trimming and J lost 4 bases, with 9 bases between them. The CDR3 loop spans 14 amino acids. Germline CDR1 reads LGHNA; CDR2 reads YSLEER. CDR3 nucleotide sequence: TGCGCCAGCAGCCAAGACGCGATCCTCTATGGCTACACCTTC. It encodes CASSQDAILYGYTF.

This rearrangement joins TRBV6-5 to TRBJ1-5, with D maybe TRBD1 (6 bases). Germline V gene sequence: CDR1 MNHEY, CDR2 SVGAGI. CDR3 length equals 14 residues. V dropped 6 bases and J dropped 7 bases, with 16 bases sitting between them. Written as DNA, the CDR3 is TGTGCCAGCAGACGAAACAGGGTACGCCAGCCCCAGCATTTT. Amino acids: CASRRNRVRQPQHF.

The genes are TRBV5-1 and TRBJ2-1; TRBD1 is a possible D gene (6 bases). Germline V gene lookup returns CDR1 SGHRS and CDR2 YFSETQ. Trimming removed 6 bases from V and 0 bases from J, with 13 bases in between. The CDR3 runs to 15 residues. CDR3 sequence (DNA): TGCGCCAGCAAAACACAGGGAAGCTCCTACAATGAGCAGTTCTTC. It codes for CASKTQGSSYNEQFF.

The V and J genes are TRBV7-3 and TRBJ2-3; D uncertain. The germline V gene has CDR1 SGHTA and CDR2 FQGTGA. V lost 2 bases, J lost 2 bases, and 8 bases lay in between. This CDR3 has 14 residues. The CDR3: CASSLAAYTDTQYF. The CDR3, as DNA: TGTGCCAGCAGCTTAGCAGCGTACACAGATACGCAGTATTTT.

This chain joins TRBV6-1 and TRBJ2-3; no clear D. V was shortened by 2 bases and J by 1 base, with 10 bases between the two germline ends. There are 15 residues in the CDR3. Germline lookup yields CDR1 MNHNS and CDR2 SASEGT. CDR3 in amino acids: CASSERDIGTDTQYF. The CDR3 region has the DNA TGTGCCAGCAGTGAAAGAGACATAGGCACAGATACGCAGTATTTT.

This chain links TRBV7-9 with TRBJ2-2; 11 bases map to TRBD1. This CDR3 spans 19 amino acids. The germline CDR1 and CDR2 sequences are SEHNR and FQNEAQ (reference sequence). J was trimmed by 4 bases and V by 5 bases; bases with no gene match: 15. The CDR3 spells CASSPTIRTGGGGTGELFF. In nucleotides, the CDR3 is TGTGCCAGCAGCCCGACTATCAGGACAGGGGGCGGGGGCACCGGGGAGCTGTTTTTT.

The chain links TRBV11-3 to TRBJ2-1, with TRBD2 matching over 11 bases. The V and J ends lost 0 bases and 4 bases, in that order; junction bases with no gene match: 8. The germline CDR1 and CDR2 sequences are SGHNT and YENEEA. The CDR3 is made up of 18 amino acids. The CDR3 DNA reads as TGTGCCAGCAGCTTAGATCTAGGAACTAGCGGGGGATACAATGAGCAGTTCTTC. This codes for CASSLDLGTSGGYNEQFF.

The rearrangement uses TRBV7-2 and TRBJ2-5, with 11 bases fitting TRBD2. The CDR3 length is 15 residues. V was pared by 5 bases and J by 2 bases, with 4 bases of the junction left unmatched. Germline CDR1 and CDR2: SGHTA and FQGNSA. Written as DNA, the CDR3 is TGTGCCAGCAGCGGGGGGACTAGCGGACAAGAGACCCAGTACTTC. It yields the protein CASSGGTSGQETQYF. Combining the CDR3 with reference TRBV7-2 and TRBJ2-5 gives the whole variable domain GAGVSQSPSNKVTEKGKDVELRCDPISGHTALYWYRQSLGQGLEFLIYFQGNSAPDKSGLPSDRFSAERTGGSVSTLTIQRTQQEDSAVYLCASSGGTSGQETQYFGPGTRLLVL.

This clone occurred a few times. The chain couples TRBV19 to TRBJ1-5, with unresolved D. The germline V gene encodes CDR1 LNHDA and CDR2 SQIVND (reference sequence). This CDR3 is built from 13 residues. V lost 3 bases to trimming and J lost 4 bases, with 7 bases between them. CDR3 residues: CASSMALNQPQHF. DNA of the CDR3: TGTGCCAGTAGTATGGCATTGAATCAGCCCCAGCATTTT.

The genes are TRBV7-9 and TRBJ2-7; TRBD1 matches 7 bases. Looked up from germline, CDR1 is SEHNR and CDR2 is FQNEAQ (reference sequence). CDR3 size: 16 residues. J lost 3 bases, V lost 0 bases, and 8 bases had no gene match. As DNA, the CDR3 is TGTGCCAGCAGCTTAGCGCTACAACAGGGGAGCTACGAGCAGTACTTC. Protein: CASSLALQQGSYEQYF. The whole variable domain, filled in from reference TRBV7-9 and TRBJ2-7, reads DTGVSQNPRHKITKRGQNVTFRCDPISEHNRLYWYRQTLGQGPEFLTYFQNEAQLEKSRLLSDRFSAERPKGSFSTLEIQRTEQGDSAMYLCASSLALQQGSYEQYFGPGTRLTVT.